This entry lists 15 T cell receptor beta chains sequenced from one sample in a study of blood T cell repertoires in COVID-19. Method: immunoSEQ multiplex PCR; TCRdb's copy keeps in-frame clones and lacks some. The sample records 70,000 to 95,000 clones, 88% being singletons. The material sequenced was peripheral blood. The origin of the receptors is a man between 65 and 85 years old with acute or convalescent COVID-19.

This clone has only a few counts. V gene TRBV27 combines with J gene TRBJ2-1, with D possibly being TRBD2 (6 bases). The V gene's germline CDR1 is MNHEY and CDR2 SMNVEV (reference sequence). V was trimmed by 6 bases and J by 2 bases, leaving 14 bases between them. CDR3 length: 15 amino acids. Here the CDR3 DNA reads TGTGCCAGCAGCAGGGACTCGAAGACCTACAATGAGCAGTTCTTC. It specifies CASSRDSKTYNEQFF.

The V and J genes are TRBV30 and TRBJ1-2; tentatively, D is TRBD1 (5 bases). Germline V CDR1 and CDR2: GTSNPN, SVGIG (reference sequence). There are 12 residues in the CDR3. Trimming cost V 0 bases and J 6 bases, with 8 bases left between them. The CDR3 is CAWSVARDGYTF. The DNA of the CDR3 is TGTGCCTGGAGTGTAGCCAGGGATGGCTACACCTTC.

The rearrangement links TRBV5-1 to TRBJ2-3; D may be TRBD2 (6 bases). Germline V gene lookup returns CDR1 SGHRS and CDR2 YFSETQ. Between the trimmed V and J ends, which lost 2 bases and 2 bases, there was a span of 12 bases. CDR3 length: 15 residues. This chain's CDR3 is CASSLTGTDTDTQYF. In DNA form, the CDR3 reads TGCGCCAGCAGCTTAACCGGGACTGACACAGATACGCAGTATTTT.

CDR3 region: CASSDAVTTGELFF. Here the CDR3 DNA reads TGCGCCAGCAGTGACGCGGTAACCACCGGGGAGCTGTTTTTT. The J gene is TRBJ2-2, the V gene TRBV10-1, with unresolved D. This CDR3 is built from 14 residues. CDR1 is WNHNN, CDR2 SYGVQD, per germline (reference sequence). The V gene lost 3 bases and the J gene lost 4 bases, with 9 bases spanning the gap.

The V and J genes are TRBV4-3 and TRBJ1-6; 7 bases match TRBD1. Germline trimming cut 0 bases from V and 6 bases from J; bases unmatched to any gene: 8. Per the germline V gene, CDR1 is LGHNA and CDR2 is YSLEER. This CDR3 region has 17 residues. The CDR3 nucleotides read TGCGCCAGCAGCCAAGACCCGCAGACAGGGAGTAATTCACCCCTCCACTTT. It specifies CASSQDPQTGSNSPLHF.

V and J are TRBV7-6 and TRBJ2-4; 9 bases fit TRBD1. The CDR3 totals 13 residues. Germline lookup yields CDR1 SGHVS and CDR2 FNYEAQ. V dropped 8 bases and J dropped 9; count of bases not matched to a gene: 8. The CDR3: CASSPGTGIIQYF. The CDR3 DNA follows: TGTGCCAGCTCCCCCGGGACAGGGATCATTCAGTACTTC.

The rearrangement joins TRBV29-1 to TRBJ1-1, with a possible D match to TRBD1 (6 bases). CDR3 length: 12 residues. Germline lookup yields CDR1 SQVTM and CDR2 ANQGSEA. The V gene lost 4 bases and the J gene lost 5 bases, with 11 bases spanning the gap. The CDR3 reads CSVVRGITEAFF. The CDR3 nucleotides read TGCAGCGTTGTCAGGGGCATAACTGAAGCTTTCTTT.

The chain carries TRBV7-3 and TRBJ1-2, with 7 bases matching TRBD1. CDR3 length: 15 amino acids. The ends lost 2 bases at V and 5 bases at J; junction bases unmatched: 8. CDR1 and CDR2 from the germline V gene are SGHTA and FQGTGA. The CDR3 region is CASSLDSTGRYGYTF. Written as DNA, the CDR3 is TGTGCCAGCAGCTTAGACTCGACAGGGCGATATGGCTACACCTTC.

The chain employs TRBV29-1 and TRBJ2-7; D may be TRBD2 (5 bases). Germline V gene sequence: CDR1 SQVTM, CDR2 ANQGSEA. V was cut by 1 base and J by 2 bases, with 9 bases left in between. This CDR3 contains 13 residues. The CDR3 protein is CSVEGTGTYEQYF. The CDR3 DNA sequence: TGCAGCGTTGAAGGGACTGGGACCTACGAGCAGTACTTC.

The chain couples TRBV5-4 to TRBJ1-2, with 9 bases lining up with TRBD1. V shed 4 bases, J shed 4 bases, and the junction held 2 bases outside the gene matches. This CDR3 is built from 13 residues. In germline, CDR1 is SGHNT, CDR2 YYREEE (reference sequence). CDR3 DNA: TGTGCCAGCAGCGGGGGACAGGGCTATGGCTACACCTTC. Its protein is CASSGGQGYGYTF.

V gene TRBV9 combines with J gene TRBJ2-7, with D possibly being TRBD1 (6 bases). Germline loops: CDR1 SGDLS, CDR2 YYNGEE. V lost 0 bases, J lost 2 bases, and 15 bases lay in between. There are 16 residues in the CDR3. CDR3 in DNA: TGTGCCAGCAGCGTAGCTTTAGTCAAGGGGGCCTACGAGCAGTACTTC. Its protein product is CASSVALVKGAYEQYF.

This chain links TRBV19 with TRBJ1-6; 7 bases align to TRBD1. V shed 8 bases, J shed 6 bases, and the junction held 10 bases outside the gene matches. Per germline, CDR1 LNHDA and CDR2 SQIVND (reference sequence). CDR3 length equals 15 residues. CDR3 amino acids: CASRDSPVSNSPLHF. The CDR3 nucleotides are TGTGCCAGTCGGGACAGCCCTGTTAGTAATTCACCCCTCCACTTT.

This chain connects TRBV5-1 to TRBJ1-4; D perhaps matches TRBD1 (5 bases). V was trimmed by 4 bases and J by 5 bases, leaving 21 bases between them. Germline V lookup: CDR1 SGHRS, CDR2 YFSETQ. The CDR3 length is 17 residues. CDR3 in DNA: TGCGCCAGCAGCGGAGGTGGAGGGGCAGGCGCAAATGAAAAACTGTTTTTT. This codes for CASSGGGGAGANEKLFF.

The chain combines TRBV9 with TRBJ2-7; D unclear. The CDR3 consists of 15 residues. V was shortened by 0 bases and J by 2 bases, with 12 bases between the two germline ends. Germline V gene lookup returns CDR1 SGDLS and CDR2 YYNGEE. CDR3 in amino acids: CASSVEWASTYEQYF. As DNA, the CDR3 is TGTGCCAGCAGCGTAGAATGGGCCTCTACCTACGAGCAGTACTTC. Full variable domain (outside the CDR3, taken from reference TRBV9 and TRBJ2-7): DSGVTQTPKHLITATGQRVTLRCSPRSGDLSVYWYQQSLDQGLQFLIQYYNGEERAKGNILERFSAQQFPDLHSELNLSSLELGDSALYFCASSVEWASTYEQYFGPGTRLTVT.

In this sample, this clone turned up a few times. The sample carries other DNA sequences with the same CDR3. The rearrangement joins TRBV5-1 to TRBJ2-1; TRBD2 matches at 11 bases. CDR1 is SGHRS and CDR2 is YFSETQ in the germline V gene. The V segment lost 1 base and the J segment 0 bases; nucleotides outside the gene matches: 0. CDR3 length equals 16 residues. CDR3 amino acids: CASSLTSGSSYNEQFF. CDR3 DNA: TGCGCCAGCAGCTTGACTAGCGGGAGCTCCTACAATGAGCAGTTCTTC.